The rows below give T cell receptor beta chains drawn from one sample of a study of blood T cell repertoires in COVID-19. Here immunoSEQ multiplex PCR was the method, and the copy in TCRdb shows in-frame clones only, minus some. This table has some 150,000 clones, 70% to 85% appearing once. Input material: peripheral blood. The receptors were sampled from a woman older than 75 with acute or convalescent COVID-19. Each CDR3 is given with its conserved first and last residue. For some rows the clone size is stated as once, few or many, or as a class when expanded; others skip it.

J: TRBJ1-2; V: TRBV27; size: .; CDR3: CASSLSWADYGYTF
J: TRBJ1-2; V: TRBV10-3; size: few; CDR3: CAISPEGAWGYTF
J: TRBJ1-3; V: TRBV7-9; size: .; CDR3: CASSLAPRAGNTIYF
J: TRBJ1-1; V: TRBV11-2; size: .; CDR3: CASRPQGYTEAFF
J: TRBJ2-5; V: TRBV2; size: .; CDR3: CASSQGQQETQYF
J: TRBJ1-1; V: TRBV11-2; size: .; CDR3: CASSLAGGARTEAFF
J: TRBJ1-5; V: TRBV7-9; size: .; CDR3: CASSRWGQGANNQPQHF
J: TRBJ2-1; V: TRBV9; size: .; CDR3: CASSVGVRGGFYNEQFF
J: TRBJ1-1; V: TRBV9; size: .; CDR3: CASSTSYRPGGTEAFF
J: TRBJ1-3; V: TRBV5-5; size: .; CDR3: CASSGQVRGSGNTIYF
J: TRBJ2-7; V: TRBV4-2; size: .; CDR3: CASSLGQGTYEQYF
J: TRBJ2-4; V: TRBV9; size: .; CDR3: CASSVGQAAGIQYF
J: TRBJ2-1; V: TRBV20-1; size: once; CDR3: CSASRTSGNNEQFF
J: TRBJ1-2; V: TRBV4-1; size: few; CDR3: CASSQGQGAVF
J: TRBJ1-1; V: TRBV4-1; size: .; CDR3: CASSQDRRGPRGTEAFF
J: TRBJ1-5; V: TRBV7-2; size: .; CDR3: CASSLSSNQPQHF
J: TRBJ1-6; V: TRBV7-9; size: .; CDR3: CASSLTGRSFHF
J: TRBJ2-3; V: TRBV20-1; size: .; CDR3: CSAEEADTQYF
J: TRBJ1-1; V: TRBV5-1; size: .; CDR3: CASSLGLNSGQGAAFF
J: TRBJ1-3; V: TRBV10-1; size: .; CDR3: CASSDPTSTGNTIYF
J: TRBJ1-3; V: TRBV11-1; size: .; CDR3: CASSYRGDGNTIYF
J: TRBJ2-1; V: TRBV13; size: .; CDR3: CASSLGSGTEEFF
J: TRBJ1-2; V: TRBV11-2; size: .; CDR3: CASSMSAGAYYGYTF
J: TRBJ2-7; V: TRBV27; size: .; CDR3: CASSLYGASYEQYF
J: TRBJ1-4; V: TRBV6-6; size: few; CDR3: CASQQAKEKLFF
J: TRBJ1-6; V: TRBV12-5; size: .; CDR3: CASGLAQGYNSPLHF
J: TRBJ2-7; V: TRBV12-3/TRBV12-4; size: .; CDR3: CASSLMRYEQYF
J: TRBJ2-1; V: TRBV21-1; size: .; CDR3: CASSTAVLNEQFF
J: TRBJ1-1; V: TRBV5-6; size: .; CDR3: CASGRGGKAFF
J: TRBJ2-1; V: TRBV27; size: .; CDR3: CASSPLGLAVGNEQFF
J: TRBJ1-5; V: TRBV19; size: once; CDR3: CASSRDLNQPQHF
J: TRBJ1-2; V: TRBV25-1; size: .; CDR3: CASSDAGQRVGGYGYTF